The rows below give T cell receptor beta chains drawn from one sample of a study of cytomegalovirus exposure and HLA in healthy donors. The assay was immunoSEQ multiplex PCR, and TCRdb's table has in-frame clones only and misses some. This repertoire shows around 58,000 clones, about 89% found once; its top ten account for approximately 1.7%. Material: PBMCs. These receptors came from a woman aged 18 to 35 in good health and CMV-seronegative. The CDR3 runs from the conserved cysteine through the conserved F or W. A D gene is named only where the DNA matches it firmly. Expanded clones get a size class; other rows say once, few or many, or leave the size out.

d_gene | j_gene | abundance | v_gene | CDR3nt | CDR3aa
- | TRBJ2-5 | - | TRBV10-2 | TGCGCCAGCAGATCCGGGTTAGAGACCCAGTACTTC | CASRSGLETQYF
TRBD2 | TRBJ2-1 | - | TRBV2 | TGTGCCAGCACGGCCGAGCGCGGGAGTGTCAATGAGCAGTTCTTC | CASTAERGSVNEQFF
- | TRBJ2-7 | - | TRBV29-1 | TGCAGTACAGGGTATGGAGGCGGCGAGCAGTACTTC | CSTGYGGGEQYF
- | TRBJ1-1 | - | TRBV27 | TGTGCCAGCAGTTTATACGGTGAAGCTTTCTTT | CASSLYGEAFF
TRBD2 | TRBJ2-7 | - | TRBV29-1 | TGCAGCGTTGAAGATCCTAGCGGAAGACGCGGCGAGCAGTACTTC | CSVEDPSGRRGEQYF
- | TRBJ2-7 | - | TRBV10-3 | TGTGCCATCTCCGGGTTCCCTTCCGAGCAGTACTTC | CAISGFPSEQYF
TRBD1 | TRBJ1-6 | - | TRBV27 | TGTGCCAGCAGTTTAAGGACAGGGGCGGATTATTCACCCCTCCACTTT | CASSLRTGADYSPLHF
TRBD1 | TRBJ1-3 | - | TRBV19 | TGTGCCAGTAGTGGCAGGGGGTGGACTGGAAACACCATATATTTT | CASSGRGWTGNTIYF
- | TRBJ1-4 | - | TRBV4-2 | TGTGCCAGCAGCCAAGATTGGGGCCCCGGGACAAATACCGAAAAACTGTTTTTT | CASSQDWGPGTNTEKLFF
TRBD1 | TRBJ2-1 | - | TRBV4-3 | TGCGCCAGCAGCCTACGGGACAGGGGCCCCAATGAGCAGTTCTTC | CASSLRDRGPNEQFF
TRBD2 | TRBJ2-3 | - | TRBV9 | TGTGCCAGCAGCGCCGGGGGGGCTATAGATACGCAGTATTTT | CASSAGGAIDTQYF
TRBD2 | TRBJ2-2 | - | TRBV5-4 | TGTGCCAGCAGCTGGGCCCCAGGGAGGGCCGTGGGGGAGCTGTTTTTT | CASSWAPGRAVGELFF
- | TRBJ2-3 | - | TRBV5-1 | TGCGCCAGCAGGTTTACAGGGACCTTTAGCACAGATACGCAGTATTTT | CASRFTGTFSTDTQYF
TRBD1 | TRBJ1-5 | - | TRBV28 | TGTGCCAGCAGTTTATGGACAGGGAAAGAGGATCAGCCCCAGCATTTT | CASSLWTGKEDQPQHF
TRBD2 | TRBJ2-2 | - | TRBV9 | TGTGCCAGCAGCCTAGCGGGGGGGCAAACCGGGGAGCTGTTTTTT | CASSLAGGQTGELFF
- | TRBJ2-3 | - | TRBV30 | TGTGCCTACCTGGGTCGGGCAGATACGCAGTATTTT | CAYLGRADTQYF
- | TRBJ2-7 | - | TRBV4-2 | TGTGCCAGCAGCGCTCCTGGAGACTACGCTAGGTACGAGCAGTACTTC | CASSAPGDYARYEQYF
- | TRBJ2-7 | once | TRBV18 | TGTGCCAGCTCACTTTGGACAGAACGCCAGTACGAGCAGTACTTC | CASSLWTERQYEQYF
- | TRBJ1-1 | - | TRBV19 | TGTGCCAGTAGTATGGGGCGAATGGCTTTCTTT | CASSMGRMAFF
- | TRBJ1-1 | - | TRBV7-8 | TGTGCCAGCAGCTTAGCGCTGGGTGGGGCCCTGAACACTGAAGCTTTCTTT | CASSLALGGALNTEAFF
TRBD2 | TRBJ2-7 | - | TRBV5-1 | TGCGCCAGCAGCTTCCCTAGCGGGGGGGCCGACGAGCAGTACTTC | CASSFPSGGADEQYF
TRBD2 | TRBJ2-2 | - | TRBV2 | TGTGCCAGCAGTGAACTAGCGGGGGGAGGCGGGGAGCTGTTTTTT | CASSELAGGGGELFF
- | TRBJ2-7 | - | TRBV7-9 | TGTGCCAGCGCCACCATTGGGGGCAGGGAAATCTCCTACGAGCAGTACTTC | CASATIGGREISYEQYF
- | TRBJ1-1 | - | TRBV6-6 | TGTGCCAGCAGTTACCCGACAGACCTCGGGACTGAAGCTTTCTTT | CASSYPTDLGTEAFF
TRBD1 | TRBJ2-3 | - | TRBV27 | TGTGCCAGCACCCAACACCCAACAGGGGCAACAGATACGCAGTATTTT | CASTQHPTGATDTQYF
TRBD2 | TRBJ2-1 | - | TRBV4-1 | TGCGCCAGCAGGCCGGGACTAGCGGGGAGCAATGAGCAGTTCTTC | CASRPGLAGSNEQFF
- | TRBJ1-2 | - | TRBV11-2 | TGTGCCAGCAGCTTAGGGTCGCGGTCGAGATATGGCTACACCTTC | CASSLGSRSRYGYTF
- | TRBJ2-3 | - | TRBV6-4 | TGTGCCAGCAGTGATTATGTCGGCACAGATACGCAGTATTTT | CASSDYVGTDTQYF
- | TRBJ2-1 | - | TRBV20-1 | TGCAGTGCTGTTAGAAACAATGAGCAGTTCTTC | CSAVRNNEQFF
TRBD1 | TRBJ1-5 | - | TRBV19 | TGTGCCAGTACCGCCGGGACAGGGAAATTAGGTCAGCCCCAGCATTTT | CASTAGTGKLGQPQHF
TRBD2 | TRBJ2-1 | - | TRBV9 | TGTGCCAGCAGCGCCGGACTAGCGGGAGGGGCGGAGCAGTTCTTC | CASSAGLAGGAEQFF
TRBD2 | TRBJ2-2 | - | TRBV7-3 | TGTGCCAGCAGCCTAGCAGGGACTAGGAACACCGGGGAGCTGTTTTTT | CASSLAGTRNTGELFF
TRBD1 | TRBJ1-2 | - | TRBV11-2 | TGTGCCAGCAGCACAGACCAACAGGGGTCAAACACCTTC | CASSTDQQGSNTF
- | TRBJ2-3 | - | TRBV10-2 | TGCGCCAGCCTTCGTGCGGGGTGGTCAGATACGCAGTATTTT | CASLRAGWSDTQYF
TRBD1 | TRBJ2-7 | - | TRBV13 | TGTGCCAGCAGCTCCCCCGGGCAGGGGGAGTACGAGCAGTACTTC | CASSSPGQGEYEQYF
- | TRBJ2-7 | - | TRBV14 | TGTGCCAGCAGCGCGGGGTCCCATTCCTACGAGCAGTACTTC | CASSAGSHSYEQYF
- | TRBJ2-5 | - | TRBV5-6 | TGTGCCAGCAGCTACAGCCATTGGTACCAAGAGACCCAGTACTTC | CASSYSHWYQETQYF
TRBD1 | TRBJ1-1 | - | TRBV11-2 | TGTGCCAGCAGCTCCGCCCGGGACAGGTCTGAAGCTTTCTTT | CASSSARDRSEAFF
- | TRBJ1-1 | - | TRBV7-6 | TGTGCCAGCAGCTTAGGAGGGCCCATGAACACTGAAGCTTTCTTT | CASSLGGPMNTEAFF
TRBD2 | TRBJ2-2 | - | TRBV4-1 | TGCGCCAGCAGCCAATTCCCCGGGACTAGCCAGACCGGGGAGCTGTTTTTT | CASSQFPGTSQTGELFF
TRBD1 | TRBJ2-7 | - | TRBV9 | TGTGCCAGCAGCGTTGACAGGGGGAGGGACGAGCAGTACTTC | CASSVDRGRDEQYF
- | TRBJ1-4 | - | TRBV7-2 | TGTGCCAGCAGTTACGGTCTTGAAAAACTGTTTTTT | CASSYGLEKLFF
- | TRBJ1-4 | - | TRBV6-1 | TGTGCCAGCAGTTCACAGGGACCAACTAATGAAAAACTGTTTTTT | CASSSQGPTNEKLFF
- | TRBJ2-2 | once | TRBV4-1 | TGCGCCAGCAGCCAAGATTCGTTTCTCGAGACAGCGAACACCGGGGAGCTGTTTTTT | CASSQDSFLETANTGELFF
TRBD1 | TRBJ2-2 | few | TRBV25-1 | TGTGCCAGCCGGGGGACAGGGCCCACCGGGGAGCTGTTTTTT | CASRGTGPTGELFF
TRBD2 | TRBJ2-3 | - | TRBV7-2 | TGTGCCAGCAGCAGGTCGGTAGCGGGAACAGATACGCAGTATTTT | CASSRSVAGTDTQYF
- | TRBJ1-6 | - | TRBV5-6 | TGTGCCAGCAGCTTCGGGGGAAACGGACCCCTCCACTTT | CASSFGGNGPLHF
TRBD2 | TRBJ2-1 | - | TRBV19 | TGTGCCAGTAGTATTGGGCTAGCGGGGAATGAGCAGTTCTTC | CASSIGLAGNEQFF
- | TRBJ2-7 | - | TRBV28 | TGTGCCAGCAGTCCCCAGGGACTCTACGAGCAGTACTTC | CASSPQGLYEQYF
TRBD2 | TRBJ2-2 | - | TRBV6-4 | TGTGCCAGCAGTGAACGAGCGGGAGGGCCTCGCACCGGGGAGCTGTTTTTT | CASSERAGGPRTGELFF
- | TRBJ1-1 | - | TRBV7-3 | TGTGCCAGCAGCTTAACAGGGAGTGCTGAAGCTTTCTTT | CASSLTGSAEAFF
TRBD2 | TRBJ2-7 | - | TRBV7-9 | TGTGCCAGCAGCTTCGGACTAGCGGGAGCCCAAAACTACGAGCAGTACTTC | CASSFGLAGAQNYEQYF
TRBD2 | TRBJ2-7 | few | TRBV4-2 | TGTGCCAGCAGCCTCCGGACTAGCGGGTTCTACGAGCAGTACTTC | CASSLRTSGFYEQYF
- | TRBJ1-5 | - | TRBV5-5 | TGTGCCAGCAGCTTCGACAGAGCAAGCAATCAGCCCCAGCATTTT | CASSFDRASNQPQHF
TRBD1 | TRBJ2-7 | - | TRBV6-1 | TGTGCCAGCAGTGCTGGACAGGGGGCCGACGAGCAGTACTTC | CASSAGQGADEQYF
- | TRBJ1-3 | once | TRBV9 | TGTGCCAGCAGCGTCAGGACAGTTCCTAGACCGATGAACACCATATATTTT | CASSVRTVPRPMNTIYF
TRBD2 | TRBJ2-3 | - | TRBV5-1 | TGCGCCAGCAGCTTCAGGACTAGCGGGGTCGGAGATACGCAGTATTTT | CASSFRTSGVGDTQYF